The rows below give T cell receptor beta chains drawn from one sample of a study of CD8 T cells in Susac syndrome. Using its own MiXCR run on the immunoSEQ multiplex PCR reads, TCRdb lists one record per CDR3 protein. The data contain about 180,000 distinct CDR3 sequences, around 96% of them seen just once; the ten biggest clones take up 0.15% to 0.2%. The sequenced sample was CD8+ T cells from PBMCs. The receptors shown here come from a human donor with multiple sclerosis. Both conserved end residues are part of each CDR3. Fields, in order: V gene, J gene, CDR3 protein.

V gene: TRBV20-1
J gene: TRBJ2-5
CDR3 protein: CSASGLAGATIQETQYF

V gene: TRBV19
J gene: TRBJ1-5
CDR3 protein: CASSSGQGGNQPQHF

V gene: TRBV27
J gene: TRBJ2-5
CDR3 protein: CASSLLAGGLETQYF

V gene: TRBV9
J gene: TRBJ2-2
CDR3 protein: CASRDTAGELFF

V gene: TRBV29-1
J gene: TRBJ1-2
CDR3 protein: CSALRWSNYGYTF

V gene: TRBV30
J gene: TRBJ1-1
CDR3 protein: CAWGRSNTEAFF

V gene: TRBV5-6
J gene: TRBJ2-7
CDR3 protein: CASSLQGGGEQYF

V gene: TRBV27
J gene: TRBJ2-1
CDR3 protein: CASLDSIYNEQFF

V gene: TRBV27
J gene: TRBJ1-6
CDR3 protein: CASSLSASGESPLHF

V gene: TRBV4-2
J gene: TRBJ2-7
CDR3 protein: CASSQTPLGRDYEQYF

V gene: TRBV11-2
J gene: TRBJ1-4
CDR3 protein: CASSSRDRGNEKLFF

V gene: TRBV3-1
J gene: TRBJ2-3
CDR3 protein: CASSRRTGSTDTQYF

V gene: TRBV14
J gene: TRBJ1-1
CDR3 protein: CASSQGRTEAFF

V gene: TRBV29-1
J gene: TRBJ2-1
CDR3 protein: CSVIQDRANEQFF

V gene: TRBV13
J gene: TRBJ1-2
CDR3 protein: CASSPWTGPHVDYGYTF

V gene: TRBV24-1
J gene: TRBJ2-5
CDR3 protein: CATSDPDREETQYF

V gene: TRBV10-2
J gene: TRBJ2-1
CDR3 protein: CASSGTESSYNEQFF

V gene: TRBV30
J gene: TRBJ1-1
CDR3 protein: CAWAPAMGTEAFF

V gene: TRBV9
J gene: TRBJ1-2
CDR3 protein: CASSEGGQTNLGPF

V gene: TRBV28
J gene: TRBJ2-1
CDR3 protein: CASWALAGKGEQFF

V gene: TRBV29-1
J gene: TRBJ2-7
CDR3 protein: CSVAATIPGEQYF

V gene: TRBV29-1
J gene: TRBJ2-1
CDR3 protein: CSVLGQPEQFF

V gene: TRBV29-1
J gene: TRBJ1-2
CDR3 protein: CSVAVQEYGYTF

V gene: TRBV12-3/TRBV12-4
J gene: TRBJ2-1
CDR3 protein: CASSLLAGGLNEQFF

V gene: TRBV27
J gene: TRBJ2-3
CDR3 protein: CASSNLKTDTQYF

V gene: TRBV4-1
J gene: TRBJ2-1
CDR3 protein: CASSHQTGTHNEQFF

V gene: TRBV9
J gene: TRBJ2-1
CDR3 protein: CASSATGQGAPYNEQFF

V gene: TRBV30
J gene: TRBJ2-1
CDR3 protein: CAWSVPRDEQFF

V gene: TRBV4-1
J gene: TRBJ1-4
CDR3 protein: CASSQDGPHTLGKLFF

V gene: TRBV9
J gene: TRBJ2-7
CDR3 protein: CASSVDYLLQAEQYF

V gene: TRBV7-9
J gene: TRBJ1-6
CDR3 protein: CASSPPREFSPLHF

V gene: TRBV7-8
J gene: TRBJ2-7
CDR3 protein: CASSQISGRLGEQYF

V gene: TRBV29-1
J gene: TRBJ2-2
CDR3 protein: CSVEGQGLAGFGELFF

V gene: TRBV25-1
J gene: TRBJ2-3
CDR3 protein: CASSGEGTDTQYF

V gene: TRBV4-2
J gene: TRBJ2-1
CDR3 protein: CASSQDAVTYNEQFF

V gene: TRBV7-6
J gene: TRBJ2-5
CDR3 protein: CASRKAEQETQYF

V gene: TRBV9
J gene: TRBJ2-1
CDR3 protein: CASSVDLAGGQNEQFF

V gene: TRBV28
J gene: TRBJ2-5
CDR3 protein: CASSLGPLSGTVQETQYF

V gene: TRBV19
J gene: TRBJ2-2
CDR3 protein: CASSFAVTGELFF

V gene: TRBV28
J gene: TRBJ2-7
CDR3 protein: CATNTGMGTYEQYF

V gene: TRBV6-6
J gene: TRBJ1-4
CDR3 protein: CASTGGEEKLFF

V gene: TRBV3-1
J gene: TRBJ2-3
CDR3 protein: CASSLLSGAPDTQYF

V gene: TRBV20-1
J gene: TRBJ1-2
CDR3 protein: CSARAPMANYGYTF

V gene: TRBV7-3
J gene: TRBJ2-7
CDR3 protein: CASSSTGTSSEQYF

V gene: TRBV5-1
J gene: TRBJ2-3
CDR3 protein: CASSSTPAMTGPSGTQYF

V gene: TRBV9
J gene: TRBJ1-2
CDR3 protein: CASSGRDSDALPAYTF

V gene: TRBV7-8
J gene: TRBJ2-3
CDR3 protein: CASSFAPSAGQLTDTQYF

V gene: TRBV29-1
J gene: TRBJ2-7
CDR3 protein: CSVAFGTGFNYEQYF

V gene: TRBV15
J gene: TRBJ2-7
CDR3 protein: CATSRVRDREPYEQYF

V gene: TRBV27
J gene: TRBJ1-1
CDR3 protein: CASSTGQGLNTEAFF

V gene: TRBV6-5
J gene: TRBJ1-1
CDR3 protein: CASTTYGHTEAFF

V gene: TRBV30
J gene: TRBJ1-2
CDR3 protein: CAWGLQGFYGYTF

V gene: TRBV7-9
J gene: TRBJ1-3
CDR3 protein: CASSFEMDSGNTIYF

V gene: TRBV15
J gene: TRBJ2-7
CDR3 protein: CATSRVGNEQYF

V gene: TRBV4-1
J gene: TRBJ2-2
CDR3 protein: CASSQADYGELFF